Listed here are 25 T cell receptor beta chains from one sample, sequenced in a study of shared clonotypes between healthy human individuals. Sequencing was performed with immunoSEQ multiplex PCR; in TCRdb, only in-frame clones are kept and a portion is missing. This table holds some 530,000 clones, around 73% found once. Material for sequencing was PBMCs. The receptors stem from a middle-aged woman in good health. Some clones in this sample may be carry-over from other donors' samples.

This clone was observed many times. The chain couples TRBV27 to TRBJ2-3, with no clear D. The CDR3 contains 13 residues. The V end was cut by 2 bases, the J end by 4 bases, with 7 bases between. The germline V gene has CDR1 MNHEY and CDR2 SMNVEV (reference sequence). This CDR3 reads CASSLRVADTQYF. As DNA, the CDR3 is TGTGCCAGCAGTTTAAGGGTCGCAGATACGCAGTATTTT.

This clone was counted once. The chain uses TRBV11-2 and TRBJ2-1, with 10 bases fitting TRBD2. CDR1 and CDR2 (germline): SGHAT, FQNNGV. The CDR3 is 17 residues long. The V gene end was trimmed by 5 bases and the J gene end by 4 bases; junction bases not matched to a gene: 11. CDR3 in amino acids: CASSDGASGRVYNEQFF. CDR3 nucleotide sequence: TGTGCCAGCAGCGATGGGGCTAGCGGGAGAGTTTACAATGAGCAGTTCTTC.

This clone appeared once. The chain employs TRBV4-2 and TRBJ1-1, with D tentatively TRBD1 (5 bases). CDR3 length equals 14 residues. Deletions cut 3 bases from V and 3 bases from J, with 11 bases between. Germline CDR1 and CDR2: LGHNA and YNFKEQ. The CDR3 DNA reads as TGTGCCAGCAGCCAGGACCAGGGCTACACTGAAGCTTTCTTT. Protein sequence: CASSQDQGYTEAFF.

The chain is built from TRBV4-3 and TRBJ2-5; D is possibly TRBD1 (6 bases). Per the germline V gene, CDR1 is LGHNA and CDR2 is YSLEER. The CDR3 extends over 16 amino acids. Trimming took off 1 base at V and 0 bases at J, with 12 bases between the two ends. In nucleotides, the CDR3 is TGCGCCAGCAGCCAAGGGGGGCCCGGGGACCAAGAGACCCAGTACTTC. Translation: CASSQGGPGDQETQYF.

V is TRBV7-3 and J is TRBJ2-3, with D perhaps matching TRBD1 (5 bases). Germline loops: CDR1 SGHTA, CDR2 FQGTGA. CDR3 length equals 13 residues. V lost 2 bases and J lost 4, with 7 bases in between. The CDR3 is CASSLVGADTQYF. The CDR3, as DNA: TGTGCCAGCAGCTTAGTAGGGGCAGATACGCAGTATTTT.

This clone appeared once. The chain recombines TRBV29-1 with TRBJ2-5; 7 bases match TRBD1. Germline lookup yields CDR1 SQVTM and CDR2 ANQGSEA. This CDR3 region has 15 residues. V gave up 3 bases and J gave up 5 bases; unmatched junction bases: 12. The CDR3 loop reads CSVEGDKRGRETQYF. DNA of the CDR3: TGCAGCGTTGAGGGGGACAAGAGGGGGCGTGAGACCCAGTACTTC.

The CDR3 is CASTAPRSSYNEQFF. The CDR3 nucleotides are TGTGCCAGTACGGCCCCGCGTAGCTCCTACAATGAGCAGTTCTTC. The rearrangement joins TRBV19 to TRBJ2-1; D is unclear. This CDR3 has 15 amino acids. Per germline, CDR1 LNHDA and CDR2 SQIVND (reference sequence). Trimming removed 7 bases from V and 0 bases from J, with 13 bases in between.

The genes are TRBV7-9 and TRBJ2-5; TRBD1 might be the D (6 bases). This CDR3 is built from 15 residues. Germline values: CDR1 SEHNR, CDR2 FQNEAQ (reference sequence). The V and J ends lost 4 bases and 0 bases respectively, with 12 bases between them. The CDR3 reads CASSSGQKNQETQYF. The CDR3 DNA reads TGTGCCAGCAGCTCCGGACAGAAGAACCAAGAGACCCAGTACTTC.

This clone showed up just once. This chain joins TRBV6-1 and TRBJ2-4, with 13 bases matching TRBD2. Germline V lookup: CDR1 MNHNS, CDR2 SASEGT. With 3 bases clipped from V and 2 bases from J, the junction kept 13 bases outside the gene matches. The CDR3 contains 20 residues. Here the CDR3 reads CASSERTSGGPLSSKNIQYF. DNA for the CDR3: TGTGCCAGCAGTGAGAGGACTAGCGGGGGACCCCTTTCGTCCAAAAACATTCAGTACTTC.

The chain is built from TRBV29-1 and TRBJ2-5; D unresolved. From germline, CDR1 is SQVTM and CDR2 ANQGSEA. This CDR3 has 12 amino acids. Between the trimmed V and J ends, which lost 7 bases and 2 bases, there was a span of 11 bases. The CDR3 region is CSGGPTQETQYF. CDR3 DNA sequence: TGCAGCGGTGGACCAACACAAGAGACCCAGTACTTC.

This clone appeared a few times. Other DNA sequences in the sample encode the same CDR3. As DNA, the CDR3 is TGTGCCAGCAGTGGGCAGGGTTACACCGGGGAGCTGTTTTTT. It is translated as CASSGQGYTGELFF. The rearrangement links TRBV19 to TRBJ2-2; a possible D gene is TRBD1 (5 bases). Germline CDR1 and CDR2: LNHDA and SQIVND (reference sequence). V gave up 9 bases and J gave up 3 bases, with 14 bases separating them. This CDR3 has 14 amino acids. The entire variable domain, with the rest obtained from reference TRBV19 and TRBJ2-2, is as follows: DGGITQSPKYLFRKEGQNVTLSCEQNLNHDAMYWYRQDPGQGLRLIYYSQIVNDFQKGDIAEGYSVSREKKESFPLTVTSAQKNPTAFYLCASSGQGYTGELFFGEGSRLTVL.

The chain recombines TRBV4-2 with TRBJ2-1; D may correspond to TRBD1 or TRBD2 (6 bases each). Germline V lookup: CDR1 LGHNA, CDR2 YNFKEQ. Trimming took off 3 bases at V and 10 bases at J, with 16 bases between the two ends. This CDR3 is built from 14 residues. CDR3 nucleotides: TGTGCCAGCAGCCAGAAGACAGGACGGGAGGAGCAGTTCTTC. It encodes CASSQKTGREEQFF.

CDR3 in amino acids: CATSKANSNQPQHF. In DNA form, the CDR3 reads TGTGCCACCAGCAAGGCAAATAGCAATCAGCCCCAGCATTTT. V gene TRBV15 combines with J gene TRBJ1-5; D ambiguous. V lost 4 bases, J lost 0 bases, and 7 bases lay in between. The CDR3 runs 14 residues. Per germline, CDR1 LNHNV and CDR2 YYDKDF (reference sequence).

This clone has just a few counts. The V gene is TRBV28, the J gene TRBJ2-5; D is unresolved. V lost 4 bases to trimming and J lost 11 bases, with 14 bases between them. The germline gives CDR1 MDHEN, CDR2 SYDVKM. The CDR3 is 12 residues long. CDR3 DNA: TGTGCCAGCAGTTGGGCCTACAATGAGCAGTACTTC. It yields the protein CASSWAYNEQYF.

This rearrangement joins TRBV4-3 to TRBJ2-2; D may correspond to TRBD1 or TRBD2 (6 bases each). Trimming took 0 bases from V and 2 from J, leaving 13 bases between them. Germline V lookup: CDR1 LGHNA, CDR2 YSLEER. CDR3 length: 17 amino acids. Here the CDR3 DNA reads TGCGCCAGCAGCCAAGATTACGGGGGCTTTAACACCGGGGAGCTGTTTTTT. This sequence encodes CASSQDYGGFNTGELFF.

The J gene is TRBJ2-1, the V gene TRBV7-2; D is unclear. Germline V gene data show CDR1 as SGHTA and CDR2 as FQGNSA. V shed 5 bases and J shed 2 bases, with 7 bases lying between them. This CDR3 region has 13 residues. CDR3 amino acids: CASSPNAYNEQFF. The CDR3 DNA reads TGTGCCAGCAGCCCCAACGCCTACAATGAGCAGTTCTTC.

The chain employs TRBV5-1 and TRBJ1-1; 8 nucleotides line up with TRBD1. Germline V gene lookup returns CDR1 SGHRS and CDR2 YFSETQ. This CDR3 is 13 amino acids long. Unmatched junction bases numbered 5, after V lost 4 bases and J lost 6 bases. In DNA form, the CDR3 reads TGCGCCAGCAGCGCGGACAGGGCTTCTGAAGCTTTCTTT. Its translation is CASSADRASEAFF. The full variable domain, completed using reference TRBV5-1 and TRBJ1-1, is KAGVTQTPRYLIKTRGQQVTLSCSPISGHRSVSWYQQTPGQGLQFLFEYFSETQRNKGNFPGRFSGRQFSNSRSEMNVSTLELGDSALYLCASSADRASEAFFGQGTRLTVV.

The rearrangement uses TRBV7-8 and TRBJ2-7, with 8 bases matching TRBD2. The CDR3 loop spans 15 amino acids. From germline, CDR1 is SGHVS and CDR2 FQNEAQ. With V trimmed by 5 bases and J by 3 bases, 9 bases remained unmatched. CDR3 nucleotide sequence: TGTGCCAGCAGCCCCAGCGTTGGGACTAGCTACGAGCAGTACTTC. This translates into CASSPSVGTSYEQYF.

This chain links TRBV19 with TRBJ2-7; maybe TRBD2 (6 bases). Germline lookup yields CDR1 LNHDA and CDR2 SQIVND (reference sequence). CDR3 length equals 14 residues. V was pared by 5 bases and J by 3 bases, with 14 bases between. The CDR3 DNA reads as TGTGCCAGTAGTTGGAGTAGTAGCGGCTACGAGCAGTACTTC. The encoded protein is CASSWSSSGYEQYF.

This clone was seen a handful of times. The chain couples TRBV2 to TRBJ2-7, with D unresolved. Germline CDR1 SNHLY, CDR2 FYNNEI. The CDR3 is 13 residues long. V gave up 7 bases and J gave up 2 bases, with 12 bases separating them. Here the CDR3 reads CASKLGPAYEQYF. The CDR3 DNA is TGTGCCAGCAAATTGGGCCCAGCCTACGAGCAGTACTTC.

V is TRBV4-1 and J is TRBJ2-5, with 9 positions matching TRBD1. The DNA end is more similar to TRBJ2-7, so the J call may be wrong. CDR1 is MGHRA and CDR2 is YSYEKL in the germline V gene. CDR3 length: 15 residues. The CDR3 nucleotides are TGCGCCAGCAGCCAAGGGACAGGGGCCTCCTACGAGCAGTACTTC. Protein product: CASSQGTGASYEQYF.

This clone was seen at least ten times. V and J are TRBV14 and TRBJ2-1; a weak D match, TRBD2 (5 bases). V was pared by 1 base and J by 16 bases, with 17 bases between. The CDR3 loop spans 13 amino acids. CDR1 and CDR2 (germline): SGHDN, FVKESK. The CDR3 region is CASSQVWMGSYFF. CDR3 nucleotide sequence: TGTGCCAGCAGCCAAGTGTGGATGGGGAGCTATTTCTTC.

This rearrangement joins TRBV4-3 to TRBJ2-1; 11 bases align to TRBD2. The CDR3 spans 15 residues. V dropped 5 bases and J dropped 8; count of bases not matched to a gene: 8. CDR1 is LGHNA, CDR2 YSLEER, per germline. This CDR3 is CASSATSGSIDEQFF. In nucleotides, the CDR3 is TGCGCCAGCAGCGCTACTAGCGGGAGTATTGATGAGCAGTTCTTC.

The CDR3 nucleotides are TGTGCCAGCAGCACAAGACTAGCGGGCTCCTACGAGCAGTACTTC. It encodes CASSTRLAGSYEQYF. The chain combines TRBV7-2 with TRBJ2-7, with 10 bases fitting TRBD2. The trim removed 5 bases at V and 0 bases at J, leaving 4 bases unmatched. Germline V gene sequence: CDR1 SGHTA, CDR2 FQGNSA. CDR3 length: 15 residues.

This chain links TRBV2 with TRBJ1-5; 9 bases are shared with TRBD1. CDR3 size: 15 residues. The V gene's germline CDR1 is SNHLY and CDR2 FYNNEI. V shed 6 bases and J 3 bases; nucleotides not matched to a gene: 6. CDR3 nucleotide sequence: TGTGCCAGCAGGAGGGACAGGGAACCCAATCAGCCCCAGCATTTT. It encodes CASRRDREPNQPQHF. Based on the CDR3 plus reference TRBV2 and TRBJ1-5, the full variable domain is EPEVTQTPSHQVTQMGQEVILRCVPISNHLYFYWYRQILGQKVEFLVSFYNNEISEKSEIFDDQFSVERPDGSNFTLKIRSTKLEDSAMYFCASRRDREPNQPQHFGDGTRLSIL.